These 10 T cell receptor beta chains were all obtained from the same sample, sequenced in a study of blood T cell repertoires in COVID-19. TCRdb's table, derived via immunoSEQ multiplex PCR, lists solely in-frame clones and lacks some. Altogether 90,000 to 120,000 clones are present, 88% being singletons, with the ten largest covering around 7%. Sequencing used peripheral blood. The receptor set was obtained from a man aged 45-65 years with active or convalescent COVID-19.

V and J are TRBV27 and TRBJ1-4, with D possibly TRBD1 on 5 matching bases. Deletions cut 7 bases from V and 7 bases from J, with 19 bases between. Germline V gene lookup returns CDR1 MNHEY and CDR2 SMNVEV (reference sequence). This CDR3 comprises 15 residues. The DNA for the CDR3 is TGTGCCAGCACACGGGGGGTTCGGTTGGTTGAAAAACTGTTTTTT. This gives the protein CASTRGVRLVEKLFF.

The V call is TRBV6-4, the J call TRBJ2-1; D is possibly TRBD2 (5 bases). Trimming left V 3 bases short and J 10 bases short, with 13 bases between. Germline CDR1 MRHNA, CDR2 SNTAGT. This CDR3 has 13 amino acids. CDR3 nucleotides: TGTGCCAGCAGTGATCTAGCTGGGGAGGAGCAGTTCTTC. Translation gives CASSDLAGEEQFF.

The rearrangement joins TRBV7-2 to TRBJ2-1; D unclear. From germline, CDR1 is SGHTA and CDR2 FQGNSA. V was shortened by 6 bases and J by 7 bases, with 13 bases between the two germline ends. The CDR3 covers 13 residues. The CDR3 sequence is CASSKFSVNEQFF. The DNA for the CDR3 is TGTGCCAGCAGTAAATTCTCTGTGAATGAGCAGTTCTTC.

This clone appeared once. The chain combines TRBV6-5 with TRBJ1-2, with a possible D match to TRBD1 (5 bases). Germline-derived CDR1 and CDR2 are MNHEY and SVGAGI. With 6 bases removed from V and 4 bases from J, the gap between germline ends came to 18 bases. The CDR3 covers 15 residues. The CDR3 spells CASRDRDSSSYGYTF. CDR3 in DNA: TGTGCCAGCAGGGACCGGGACTCCTCATCCTATGGCTACACCTTC.

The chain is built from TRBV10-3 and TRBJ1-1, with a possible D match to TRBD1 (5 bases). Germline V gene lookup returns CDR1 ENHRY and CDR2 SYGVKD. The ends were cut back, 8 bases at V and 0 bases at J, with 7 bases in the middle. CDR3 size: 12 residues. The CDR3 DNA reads TGTGCCATCCGACAGCTGAACACTGAAGCTTTCTTT. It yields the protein CAIRQLNTEAFF.

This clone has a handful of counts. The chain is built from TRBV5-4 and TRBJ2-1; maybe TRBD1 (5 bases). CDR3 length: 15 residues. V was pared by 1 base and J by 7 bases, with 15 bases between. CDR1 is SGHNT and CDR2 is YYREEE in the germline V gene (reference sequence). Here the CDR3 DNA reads TGTGCCAGCAGCTTGATTGCCTCGGCAGGGAATGAGCAGTTCTTC. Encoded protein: CASSLIASAGNEQFF.

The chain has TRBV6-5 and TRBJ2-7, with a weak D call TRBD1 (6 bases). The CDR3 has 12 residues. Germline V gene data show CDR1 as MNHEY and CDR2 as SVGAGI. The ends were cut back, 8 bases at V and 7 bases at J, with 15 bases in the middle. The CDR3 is CASEYRVSEQYF. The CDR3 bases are TGTGCCAGCGAATACAGGGTCTCGGAGCAGTACTTC.

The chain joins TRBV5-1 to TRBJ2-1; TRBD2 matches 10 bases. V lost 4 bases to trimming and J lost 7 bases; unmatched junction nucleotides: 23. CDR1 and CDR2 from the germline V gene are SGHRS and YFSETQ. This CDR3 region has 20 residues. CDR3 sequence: CASSLSRQTWVQREGNEQFF. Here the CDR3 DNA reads TGCGCCAGCAGCCTTTCGAGACAGACATGGGTGCAGCGGGAGGGGAATGAGCAGTTCTTC. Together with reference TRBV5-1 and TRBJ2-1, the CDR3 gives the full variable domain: KAGVTQTPRYLIKTRGQQVTLSCSPISGHRSVSWYQQTPGQGLQFLFEYFSETQRNKGNFPGRFSGRQFSNSRSEMNVSTLELGDSALYLCASSLSRQTWVQREGNEQFFGPGTRLTVL.

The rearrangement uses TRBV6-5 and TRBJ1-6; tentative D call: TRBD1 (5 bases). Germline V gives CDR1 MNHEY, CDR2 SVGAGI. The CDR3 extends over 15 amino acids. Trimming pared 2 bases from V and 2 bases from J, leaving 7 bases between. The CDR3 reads CASSYLQAYNSPLHF. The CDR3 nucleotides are TGTGCCAGCAGTTACCTACAGGCCTATAATTCACCCCTCCACTTT.

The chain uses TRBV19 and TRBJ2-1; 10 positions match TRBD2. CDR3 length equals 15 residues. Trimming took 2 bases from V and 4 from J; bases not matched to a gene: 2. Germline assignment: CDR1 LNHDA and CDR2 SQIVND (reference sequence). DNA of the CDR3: TGTGCCAGTAGTATAACTAGCGGGGTATACAATGAGCAGTTCTTC. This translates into CASSITSGVYNEQFF.